This passage covers 28 T cell receptor beta chains from one sample sequenced in a study of breast tumors, draining lymph nodes, adjacent tissues. Samples came from axillary lymph nodes draining the breast cancer. MiXCR, applied by TCRdb to the multiplex PCR reads, yields one record per CDR3 protein. This sample has 200,000 to 300,000 distinct CDR3 sequences; 30% to 35% occur once, and the top ten carry more than 1%. Sequencing input: axillary lymph node tissue. All receptors come from a female donor with breast cancer. Some clones in this sample may be carry-over from other donors' samples.

This clonotype was counted ten times or more. The V gene is TRBV7-2, the J gene TRBJ2-7, with D perhaps being TRBD1 or TRBD2 (5 bases each). There are 13 residues in the CDR3. Trimming removed 1 base from V and 2 bases from J, with 6 bases in between. From germline, CDR1 is SGHTA and CDR2 FQGNSA. Written as DNA, the CDR3 is TGTGCCAGCAGCTTAGGGGACCCCTACGAGCAGTACTTC. This gives the protein CASSLGDPYEQYF. Variable domain in full (rest from reference TRBV7-2 and TRBJ2-7): GAGVSQSPSNKVTEKGKDVELRCDPISGHTALYWYRQSLGQGLEFLIYFQGNSAPDKSGLPSDRFSAERTGGSVSTLTIQRTQQEDSAVYLCASSLGDPYEQYFGPGTRLTVT.

As to this clonotype: A read error may produce the germline difference seen at one junction end. The chain is built from TRBV20-1 and TRBJ1-5; weak D call: TRBD1 (6 bases). CDR3 length: 13 amino acids. The germline V gene encodes CDR1 DFQATT and CDR2 SNEGSKA (reference sequence). As DNA, the CDR3 is TGCAGTGCTAAAACAACAGGGCTCCAGCCCCAGCACTTT. Protein: CSAKTTGLQPQHF.

This clonotype has at least ten counts. The CDR3 region is CASSLVGATGELFF. The CDR3, as DNA: TGTGCCAGCAGCTTGGTTGGGGCCACCGGGGAGCTGTTTTTT. The chain joins TRBV5-6 to TRBJ2-2, with D possibly being TRBD1 (5 bases). The CDR3 has 14 amino acids. The germline gives CDR1 SGHDT, CDR2 YYEEEE. The V gene lost 0 bases and the J gene lost 4 bases, with 7 bases spanning the gap.

Concerning this clonotype itself: The junction departs from germline at one end; a sequencing error may be responsible. The chain couples TRBV6-5 to TRBJ1-2; no clear D gene. The CDR3 is made up of 13 amino acids. The germline gives CDR1 MNHEY, CDR2 SVGAGI. CDR3 DNA sequence: TGTGTCAGCACCGGGTCCGGGTCTAGAGGCTACACCTTC. It is translated as CVSTGSGSRGYTF.

This clonotype was seen repeatedly, ten times or more. The chain links TRBV7-9 to TRBJ2-1, with TRBD1 matching over 8 bases. V lost 5 bases, J lost 2 bases, and 5 bases stayed unmatched. Germline loops: CDR1 SEHNR, CDR2 FQNEAQ (reference sequence). The CDR3 length is 15 residues. The CDR3 loop reads CASSPPGQAYNEQFF. In DNA, the CDR3 is TGTGCCAGCAGCCCCCCGGGACAGGCCTACAATGAGCAGTTCTTC.

This clonotype came up many times. The chain joins TRBV20-1 to TRBJ2-1; D gene ambiguous. Germline V gives CDR1 DFQATT, CDR2 SNEGSKA (reference sequence). Trimming left V 3 bases short and J 2 bases short, with 11 bases between. The CDR3 totals 14 residues. In nucleotides, the CDR3 is TGCAGTGCTAGGGTGGCCTTTACCTACAATGAGCAGTTCTTC. It codes for CSARVAFTYNEQFF.

With regard to this clonotype: This sequence may be a read error, since a much larger clone differs from it by one base. This CDR3 fails to terminate in the conserved phenylalanine or tryptophan, so it likely reflects a read error. The J gene is TRBJ2-1, the V gene TRBV12-3 or TRBV12-4; D might be TRBD2 (6 bases). CDR3 length equals 15 residues. V lost 6 bases and J lost 4, with 16 bases in between. As DNA, the CDR3 is TGTGCCAGCAGCCCCCCCGGGACTCCTTACAATGAGCAGTTCCTC. Its translation is CASSPPGTPYNEQFL.

This clonotype has more than one count but fewer than ten. The chain uses TRBV19 and TRBJ1-1, with 7 bases that match TRBD1. Germline loops: CDR1 LNHDA, CDR2 SQIVND (reference sequence). The CDR3 covers 15 residues. V lost 6 bases to trimming and J lost 7 bases; unmatched junction nucleotides: 14. CDR3 in amino acids: CASRPQTGSYGEAFF. The CDR3 coding sequence is TGTGCCAGTAGACCCCAGACAGGGTCTTACGGTGAAGCTTTCTTT. Filled out from reference TRBV19 and TRBJ1-1, the complete variable domain reads DGGITQSPKYLFRKEGQNVTLSCEQNLNHDAMYWYRQDPGQGLRLIYYSQIVNDFQKGDIAEGYSVSREKKESFPLTVTSAQKNPTAFYLCASRPQTGSYGEAFFGQGTRLTVV.

As regards this clonotype: A much bigger clone sits one base away, suggesting this may be a read error. In nucleotides, the CDR3 is TGTTCCAGCAGTTCCACCTCCTATGGCTACACCTTC. It yields the protein CSSSSTSYGYTF. The chain uses TRBV12-3 or TRBV12-4 and TRBJ1-2; D gene unclear. This CDR3 contains 12 residues.

This clonotype was found a few times. The chain is built from TRBV10-1 and TRBJ1-1; D is unresolved. The CDR3 is made up of 13 amino acids. V dropped 0 bases and J dropped 3 bases, with 5 bases sitting between them. Germline loops: CDR1 WNHNN, CDR2 SYGVQD (reference sequence). CDR3 in amino acids: CASSESIHTEAFF. Here the CDR3 DNA reads TGCGCCAGCAGTGAGTCGATACACACTGAAGCTTTCTTT.

This clonotype was seen ten or more times. CDR3 sequence: CASSTGPETQYF. The DNA for the CDR3 is TGTGCCAGTAGTACGGGACCAGAGACCCAGTACTTC. The chain uses TRBV19 and TRBJ2-5, with D perhaps being TRBD1 or TRBD2 (5 bases each). CDR1 and CDR2 from the germline V gene are LNHDA and SQIVND (reference sequence). V was pared by 4 bases and J by 4 bases, with 7 bases between. The CDR3 contains 12 residues.

This clonotype was counted at least ten times. The V and J genes are TRBV20-1 and TRBJ2-1, with D perhaps TRBD2 (6 bases). Germline V lookup: CDR1 DFQATT, CDR2 SNEGSKA (reference sequence). This CDR3 has 15 residues. Between the trimmed V and J ends, which lost 5 bases and 4 bases, there was a span of 18 bases. CDR3: CSASPPSRGYNEQFF. In DNA form, the CDR3 reads TGCAGTGCTTCCCCCCCGTCGCGGGGTTACAATGAGCAGTTCTTC.

This clonotype was seen repeatedly, ten times or more. The chain has TRBV10-3 and TRBJ2-3, with 7 bases matching TRBD1. In germline, CDR1 is ENHRY, CDR2 SYGVKD. The CDR3 is 15 residues long. V lost 3 bases to trimming and J lost 1 base; unmatched junction nucleotides: 4. The CDR3 DNA reads TGTGCCATCAGTGAAACCACAGGGGGCACAGATACGCAGTATTTT. Encoded protein: CAISETTGGTDTQYF.

This clonotype came up many times. The chain joins TRBV29-1 to TRBJ1-2; the D gene is possibly TRBD1 (6 bases). The germline V and J ends were trimmed by 0 bases and 6 bases, with 14 bases remaining between them. The CDR3 is 14 amino acids. CDR1 and CDR2 from the germline V gene are SQVTM and ANQGSEA. The CDR3 nucleotides read TGCAGCGTTGAAGATCAAGGGGGTCAGGATGGCTACACCTTC. This gives the protein CSVEDQGGQDGYTF.

In regard to this clonotype: A much bigger clone sits one base away, suggesting this may be a read error. The chain is built from TRBV12-3 or TRBV12-4 and TRBJ2-7, with D perhaps matching TRBD2 (5 bases). The CDR3 is 14 amino acids. CDR3 in DNA: TGTGCCAGCAGTTTTGGCGGGCGAGACTACGAGCGGTACTTC. This codes for CASSFGGRDYERYF.

In its sample, this clonotype was seen many times. The V call is TRBV3-1, the J call TRBJ2-5; D call uncertain. The germline V and J ends were trimmed by 3 bases and 6 bases, with 5 bases remaining between them. The CDR3 spans 11 residues. From germline, CDR1 is LGHDT and CDR2 YNNKEL (reference sequence). CDR3 sequence (DNA): TGTGCCAGCAGCCAGGCACAGACCCAGTACTTC. This translates into CASSQAQTQYF.

The chain combines TRBV11-2 with TRBJ2-7; 12 nucleotides align to TRBD2. V lost 8 bases to trimming and J lost 0 bases; unmatched junction nucleotides: 2. CDR3 length equals 14 residues. In germline, CDR1 is SGHAT, CDR2 FQNNGV. CDR3 DNA sequence: TGTGCCAGCCGGACTAGCGGGACCTCCTACGAGCAGTACTTC. It specifies CASRTSGTSYEQYF.

This clonotype was counted a few times. The genes are TRBV19 and TRBJ1-1; perhaps TRBD1 as D (5 bases). CDR1 is LNHDA, CDR2 SQIVND, per germline (reference sequence). This CDR3 comprises 10 residues. V shed 7 bases and J shed 7 bases, with 7 bases lying between them. CDR3 protein: CASNGGEAFF. The CDR3 region has the DNA TGTGCCAGTAATGGGGGTGAAGCTTTCTTT.

In its sample, this clonotype was seen many times. The chain recombines TRBV7-6 with TRBJ2-3; the D gene is possibly TRBD2 (6 bases). The CDR3 consists of 15 residues. The ends were cut back, 0 bases at V and 9 bases at J, with 16 bases in the middle. CDR1 is SGHVS and CDR2 is FNYEAQ in the germline V gene. DNA for the CDR3: TGTGCCAGCAGCTTAGCGTCCAAGACTGGGGGGACGCAGTATTTT. This gives the protein CASSLASKTGGTQYF.

This clonotype came up many times. V gene TRBV15 combines with J gene TRBJ2-5, with 8 bases identical to TRBD2. Germline V gene sequence: CDR1 LNHNV, CDR2 YYDKDF (reference sequence). CDR3 size: 18 residues. The V and J ends lost 0 bases and 4 bases, in that order; junction bases with no gene match: 13. CDR3: CATSRDGLGSGSAETQYF. CDR3 coding DNA: TGTGCCACCAGCAGAGATGGTCTGGGCAGCGGGAGCGCAGAGACCCAGTACTTC.

This clonotype was detected many times. The V and J genes are TRBV18 and TRBJ2-2; no reliable D call. Looked up from germline, CDR1 is KGHSH and CDR2 is LQKENI. The CDR3 spans 12 residues. Trimming removed 3 bases from V and 10 bases from J, with 9 bases in between. The CDR3 protein is CASSPGAEELFF. The CDR3 DNA follows: TGTGCCAGCTCACCGGGCGCAGAGGAGCTGTTTTTT.

Ten or more counts support this clonotype. V is TRBV4-3 and J is TRBJ2-5; D remains ambiguous. Deletions cut 1 base from V and 5 bases from J, with 11 bases between. In germline, CDR1 is LGHNA, CDR2 YSLEER. The CDR3 has 14 residues. The CDR3 sequence is CASSQGIPSETQYF. The CDR3, as DNA: TGCGCCAGCAGCCAAGGTATTCCCTCGGAGACCCAGTACTTC.

Comments on this clonotype: The junction departs from germline at one end; a sequencing error may be responsible. The chain combines TRBV20-1 with TRBJ1-4; 7 bases agree with TRBD1. The V gene's germline CDR1 is DFQATT and CDR2 SNEGSKA (reference sequence). The CDR3 runs 14 residues. CDR3 loop: CSALGQGGEEKLVF. CDR3 nucleotides: TGCAGTGCCCTTGGGCAGGGGGGTGAGGAAAAACTGGTTTTT.

V and J are TRBV9 and TRBJ1-1, with 8 bases matching TRBD1. The germline V gene encodes CDR1 SGDLS and CDR2 YYNGEE. Germline trimming cut 4 bases from V and 5 bases from J; bases unmatched to any gene: 7. CDR3 size: 14 residues. This CDR3 reads CASSPRGRRTEAFF. The CDR3 DNA is TGTGCCAGCAGCCCCAGGGGGCGTCGGACTGAAGCTTTCTTT.

This clonotype was observed a handful of times. The chain has TRBV6-2 or TRBV6-3 and TRBJ2-1, with 10 bases identical to TRBD2. Germline-derived CDR1 and CDR2 are MNHEY and SVGEGT. This CDR3 has 16 residues. Losses at the gene ends were 7 bases for V and 6 bases for J; bases not matched to a gene: 12. The DNA of the CDR3 is TGTGCCAGCATGCAACTAGCGGGACAGCTACGCAATGAGCAGTTCTTC. Its translation: CASMQLAGQLRNEQFF.

The V and J genes are TRBV7-2 and TRBJ1-6; possibly TRBD1 for D (5 bases). There are 17 residues in the CDR3. The ends were cut back, 1 base at V and 13 bases at J, with 23 bases in the middle. CDR1 is SGHTA and CDR2 is FQGNSA in the germline V gene. For the CDR3, the DNA is TGTGCCAGCAGCTTAGGGGGACGGGGCTCCTATAATCACCCCCTCCACTTT. Encoded protein: CASSLGGRGSYNHPLHF.

This clonotype was seen at least ten times. In DNA, the CDR3 is TGTGCCAGCAGCTTAGACAGGGGAGTGGCCCTTAACTATGGCTACACCTTC. This translates into CASSLDRGVALNYGYTF. V is TRBV7-8 and J is TRBJ1-2, with 7 bases aligning to TRBD1. The CDR3 consists of 17 residues. The V gene's germline CDR1 is SGHVS and CDR2 FQNEAQ. J lost 1 base, V lost 1 base, and 9 bases had no gene match.

CDR3 sequence: CARTPGQGEDTQYF. The CDR3 bases are TGCGCCAGAACCCCGGGACAGGGGGAGGATACGCAGTATTTT. The chain couples TRBV10-1 to TRBJ2-3, with TRBD1 identical over 11 bases. After removal of 9 bases from V and 6 bases from J, the junction contained 8 bases not matched to a gene. The germline V gene has CDR1 WNHNN and CDR2 SYGVQD (reference sequence). This CDR3 is 14 amino acids long.